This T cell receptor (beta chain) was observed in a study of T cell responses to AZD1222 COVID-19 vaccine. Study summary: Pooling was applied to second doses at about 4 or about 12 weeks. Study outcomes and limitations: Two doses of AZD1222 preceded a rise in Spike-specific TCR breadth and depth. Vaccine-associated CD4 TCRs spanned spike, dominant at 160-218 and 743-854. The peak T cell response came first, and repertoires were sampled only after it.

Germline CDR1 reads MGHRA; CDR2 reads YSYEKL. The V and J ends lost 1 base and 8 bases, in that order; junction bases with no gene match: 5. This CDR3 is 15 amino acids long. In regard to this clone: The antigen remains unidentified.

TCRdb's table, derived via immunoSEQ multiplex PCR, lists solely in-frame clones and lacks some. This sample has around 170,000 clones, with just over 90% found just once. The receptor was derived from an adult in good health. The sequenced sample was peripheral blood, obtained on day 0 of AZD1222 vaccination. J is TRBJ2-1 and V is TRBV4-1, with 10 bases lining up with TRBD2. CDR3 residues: CASSQASGSGDEQFF. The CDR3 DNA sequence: TGCGCCAGCAGCCAAGCTAGCGGGAGTGGGGATGAGCAGTTCTTC.